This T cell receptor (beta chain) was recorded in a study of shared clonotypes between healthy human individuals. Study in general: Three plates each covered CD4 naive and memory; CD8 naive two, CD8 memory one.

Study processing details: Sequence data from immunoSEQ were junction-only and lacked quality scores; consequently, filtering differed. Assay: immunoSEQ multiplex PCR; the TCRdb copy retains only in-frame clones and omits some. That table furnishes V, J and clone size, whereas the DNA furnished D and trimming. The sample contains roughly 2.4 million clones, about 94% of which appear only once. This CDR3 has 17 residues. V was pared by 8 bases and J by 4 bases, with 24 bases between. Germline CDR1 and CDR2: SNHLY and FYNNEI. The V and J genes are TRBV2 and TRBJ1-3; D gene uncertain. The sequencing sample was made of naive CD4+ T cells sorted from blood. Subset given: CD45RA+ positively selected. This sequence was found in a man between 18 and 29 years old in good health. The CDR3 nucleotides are TGTGCCAGCCAGCCCGAGGCTTTATTGTTTGGAGGAAACACCATATATTTT. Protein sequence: CASQPEALLFGGNTIYF. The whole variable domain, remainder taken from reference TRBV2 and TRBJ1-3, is EPEVTQTPSHQVTQMGQEVILRCVPISNHLYFYWYRQILGQKVEFLVSFYNNEISEKSEIFDDQFSVERPDGSNFTLKIRSTKLEDSAMYFCASQPEALLFGGNTIYFGEGSWLTVV.